The subject of this entry is one TCR beta chain. Its antigen is as yet unknown. MiXCR, run by TCRdb on the 5' RACE reads, gives a single entry per CDR3 protein. The sample lists hundreds of thousands of distinct CDR3 sequences, roughly 20% occurring once. This sample is part of a study of T-cell memory formation after mild COVID-19. J lost 6 bases, V lost 7 bases, and 5 bases had no gene match. This CDR3 has 11 residues. Germline V CDR1 and CDR2: DFQATT, SNEGSKA (reference sequence). Broader study findings: Shrinking CD4+ clones were chiefly CM and EM; CD8+ ones were chiefly EMRA. Memory from before infection featured some responding clones, which suggests cross-reactive memory joined.

J is TRBJ2-7 and V is TRBV20-1; 8 bases line up with TRBD1. This clonotype was sampled from an adult woman who had mild COVID-19 (a few samples of this study predate the infection). Cell type and time point are not known. The sample comprised PBMCs or a T cell subset sorted from them (not recorded which). The CDR3 spells CSVRQGSEQYF. The CDR3 DNA reads TGCAGTGTTCGACAGGGGAGCGAGCAGTACTTC.